This TCR beta chain was retrieved from a study of blood T cell repertoires in COVID-19. The wider study: Acute and convalescent COVID-19 specimens originated in the United States, Italy and Spain. The analysed material was cDNA or gDNA that came from T cells, B-cell-depleted T cells, or PBMCs.

Per the original data handling: Reference gene primer amplification gave nucleated cell count estimates. The repertoire was sequenced with immunoSEQ multiplex PCR; TCRdb's copy has only in-frame clones and lacks some. V, J and clone size were drawn from that table, and D and trimming were deduced from the DNA. The profile shows 89,000 or so clones, approximately 85% of them singletons. Germline V gene data show CDR1 as LGHNA and CDR2 as YSLEER. This CDR3 has 18 residues. V was clipped by 0 bases and J by 7 bases; unmatched bases: 14. The sequencing sample was made of peripheral blood. This receptor was taken from a human donor in a cohort sampled during active COVID-19. This chain joins TRBV4-3 and TRBJ2-1; TRBD2 agrees at 8 bases. CDR3 nucleotides: TGCGCCAGCAGCCAAGACCCTACAACTAGCGGTCGAGGTAATGAGCAGTTCTTC. Protein product: CASSQDPTTSGRGNEQFF.